Listed here are 16 T cell receptor beta chains from one sample, sequenced in a study of blood T cells in healthy people across ages. Together with a sample-barcoded 5' primer, a J-beta primer mix was included in a second PCR lasting about 7 to 11 cycles. TCRdb ran MiXCR on the 5' RACE reads and lists one entry per CDR3 protein. The table has 850,000 to 1,300,000 distinct CDR3 sequences, more than 40% seen once. Material: blood. Receptors originate from a woman in her sixties in good health.

The V gene is TRBV27, the J gene TRBJ2-1, with 7 bases identical to TRBD1. V lost 6 bases, J lost 7 bases, and 9 bases stayed unmatched. The germline V gene has CDR1 MNHEY and CDR2 SMNVEV (reference sequence). The CDR3 length is 14 residues. CDR3 amino acids: CASRTRDRGNEQFF. The CDR3 DNA sequence: TGTGCCAGCAGAACCCGGGACAGAGGGAATGAGCAGTTCTTC.

Concerning this clonotype itself: A read error may account for a junction end that differs from germline. The chain joins TRBV6-1 to TRBJ1-2; possible D gene TRBD1, 6 bases. Germline-derived CDR1 and CDR2 are MNHNS and SASEGT. The CDR3 has 12 residues. The CDR3, as DNA: TGTGCCTGCAGCGCAGGGGTGAAAGGCTACACCTTC. Protein sequence: CACSAGVKGYTF.

V is TRBV5-1 and J is TRBJ1-4, with 8 bases fitting TRBD1. This CDR3 is 15 amino acids long. Germline loops: CDR1 SGHRS, CDR2 YFSETQ. The trim removed 4 bases at V and 5 bases at J, leaving 7 bases unmatched. CDR3: CASSRDRGRNEKLFF. In DNA form, the CDR3 reads TGCGCCAGCAGCCGCGACAGGGGACGGAATGAAAAACTGTTTTTT.

The count of this clonotype is one. The rearrangement joins TRBV2 to TRBJ2-2, with D maybe TRBD1 (6 bases). Per germline, CDR1 SNHLY and CDR2 FYNNEI. Trimming took off 7 bases at V and 5 bases at J, with 8 bases between the two ends. CDR3 size: 12 residues. The CDR3 spells CASIQGTGELFF. CDR3 in DNA: TGTGCCAGCATCCAGGGGACCGGGGAGCTGTTTTTT.

As DNA, the CDR3 is TGTGCCAGCAGCTTAGTTGGTGGTCTGAAAGAGACCCAGTACTTC. The encoded protein is CASSLVGGLKETQYF. This chain uses TRBV7-9 with TRBJ2-5; D not certain. Germline CDR1 SEHNR, CDR2 FQNEAQ (reference sequence). V lost 1 base, J lost 3 bases, and 12 bases lay in between. CDR3 length equals 15 residues.

This clonotype was detected a few times. The rearrangement uses TRBV7-4 and TRBJ2-7; 7 bases map to TRBD2. With 5 bases clipped from V and 3 bases from J, the junction kept 10 bases outside the gene matches. This CDR3 has 15 residues. The germline CDR1 and CDR2 sequences are SGHVT and SQSDAQ. The CDR3 here is CASSPSGKRNYEQYF. The CDR3 region has the DNA TGTGCCAGCAGCCCTAGCGGTAAACGTAACTACGAGCAGTACTTC.

This clonotype was counted between two and nine times. The chain couples TRBV20-1 to TRBJ2-7; 15 nucleotides agree with TRBD2. Germline-derived CDR1 and CDR2 are DFQATT and SNEGSKA (reference sequence). This CDR3 spans 17 amino acids. V was pared by 6 bases and J by 4 bases, with 13 bases of the junction left unmatched. The CDR3 loop is CSALRTSGRAREYEQYF. The DNA of the CDR3 is TGCAGTGCCCTTAGGACTAGCGGGAGGGCCCGGGAATACGAGCAGTACTTC.

The chain links TRBV27 to TRBJ2-7; D is unresolved. Germline V gives CDR1 MNHEY, CDR2 SMNVEV (reference sequence). This CDR3 spans 16 amino acids. Trimming left V 1 base short and J 3 bases short, with 16 bases between. For the CDR3, the DNA is TGTGCCAGCAGTTTATTTTCGAGCTCCTTGGTCTACGAGCAGTACTTC. This sequence encodes CASSLFSSSLVYEQYF.

V and J are TRBV3-1 and TRBJ2-5; tentatively, D is TRBD1 (7 bases). CDR1 and CDR2 from the germline V gene are LGHDT and YNNKEL (reference sequence). V was pared by 0 bases and J by 4 bases, with 18 bases between. The CDR3 is 17 amino acids. The CDR3 protein is CASSQDLGGQSIETQYF. Written as DNA, the CDR3 is TGTGCCAGCAGCCAAGATCTCGGGGGACAGTCGATAGAGACCCAGTACTTC.

The chain couples TRBV7-9 to TRBJ1-2; TRBD1 agrees at 9 bases. This CDR3 comprises 17 residues. The germline V gene encodes CDR1 SEHNR and CDR2 FQNEAQ (reference sequence). V lost 5 bases, J lost 0 bases, and 10 bases stayed unmatched. CDR3 region: CASSGPGQGTTNYGYTF. DNA for the CDR3: TGTGCCAGCAGCGGACCGGGACAGGGAACCACTAACTATGGCTACACCTTC.

This clonotype was counted between two and nine times. The genes are TRBV4-1 and TRBJ1-1, with D hard to call. V lost 0 bases and J lost 1, with 15 bases in between. Germline V CDR1 and CDR2: MGHRA, YSYEKL. This CDR3 is 17 amino acids long. CDR3 DNA: TGCGCCAGCAGCCAAGATAGTTCGAGGTTTGAGAACACTGAAGCTTTCTTT. Amino acid sequence: CASSQDSSRFENTEAFF.

The chain uses TRBV20-1 and TRBJ2-7; the D gene is possibly TRBD2 (6 bases). Trimming took off 6 bases at V and 0 bases at J, with 12 bases between the two ends. The CDR3 totals 13 residues. Germline V gene sequence: CDR1 DFQATT, CDR2 SNEGSKA (reference sequence). The DNA of the CDR3 is TGCAGTGCCCTAGCGCCGAGCTCCTACGAGCAGTACTTC. It specifies CSALAPSSYEQYF.

This clonotype showed up just a few times. The chain employs TRBV11-2 and TRBJ2-5, with D possibly matching TRBD1 (5 bases). The length of the CDR3 is 14 residues. Per the germline V gene, CDR1 is SGHAT and CDR2 is FQNNGV. V dropped 5 bases and J dropped 3 bases, with 13 bases sitting between them. The CDR3 sequence: CASSHWTLKETQYF. In nucleotides, the CDR3 is TGTGCCAGCAGCCATTGGACACTGAAAGAGACCCAGTACTTC.

The chain uses TRBV3-1 and TRBJ2-1; D is perhaps TRBD1 or TRBD2 (5 bases each). Germline V gives CDR1 LGHDT, CDR2 YNNKEL (reference sequence). The CDR3 runs to 14 residues. Deletions cut 6 bases from V and 8 bases from J, with 17 bases between. As DNA, the CDR3 is TGTGCCAGCAGGCCCGTCCAGGGAGTCGATGAGCAGTTCTTC. As protein: CASRPVQGVDEQFF.

This chain connects TRBV20-1 to TRBJ1-5, with D possibly being TRBD1 (5 bases). The germline V gene has CDR1 DFQATT and CDR2 SNEGSKA (reference sequence). The length of the CDR3 is 13 residues. Trimming removed 3 bases at V and 4 bases at J, with 10 bases between. The CDR3: CSASQDNNQPQHF. The CDR3 coding sequence is TGCAGTGCTAGCCAGGACAATAATCAGCCCCAGCATTTT.

J is TRBJ1-2 and V is TRBV24-1; D gene uncertain. The germline V gene encodes CDR1 KGHDR and CDR2 SFDVKD. V shed 3 bases and J shed 8 bases, with 9 bases lying between them. The CDR3 contains 12 residues. The chain's CDR3 is CATSDALGGYTF. CDR3 DNA sequence: TGTGCCACCAGTGATGCACTCGGGGGCTACACCTTC.